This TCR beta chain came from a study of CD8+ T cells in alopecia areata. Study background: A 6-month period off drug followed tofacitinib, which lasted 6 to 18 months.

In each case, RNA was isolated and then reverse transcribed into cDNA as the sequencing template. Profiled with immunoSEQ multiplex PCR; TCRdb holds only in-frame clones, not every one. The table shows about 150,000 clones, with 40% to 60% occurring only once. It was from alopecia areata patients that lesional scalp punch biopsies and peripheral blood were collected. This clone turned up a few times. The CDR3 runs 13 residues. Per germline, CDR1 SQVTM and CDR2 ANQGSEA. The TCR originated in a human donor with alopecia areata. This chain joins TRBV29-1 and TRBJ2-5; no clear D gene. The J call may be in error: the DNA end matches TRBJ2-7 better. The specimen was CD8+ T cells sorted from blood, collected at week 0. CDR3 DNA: TGCAGCGTCACAGACAAGGAAGACTACGAGCAGTACTTC. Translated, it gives CSVTDKEDYEQYF.